The source of this TCR beta chain is a study of blood T cell repertoires in COVID-19. On the study more broadly: T cells, B-cell-depleted T cells, or PBMCs provided the cDNA or gDNA that served as material.

The ends lost 11 bases at V and 5 bases at J; junction bases unmatched: 8. Germline-derived CDR1 and CDR2 are SNHLY and FYNNEI. The length of the CDR3 is 13 residues. Authors' data handling: Amplification with reference gene primers provided the estimates of nucleated cell counts. Sequencing was performed with immunoSEQ multiplex PCR; in TCRdb, only in-frame clones are kept and a portion is missing. From that table come the V and J calls and clone size; the DNA was used to work out D and trimming. The sample yields fewer than 200,000 clones, about four fifths seen once. Individuals drawn from approximately 22 US areas were roughly 18 to 95 years old. Which cohort a participant joined came from the clinical history participants gave.

The material sequenced was PBMCs or T cells enriched from blood (not recorded which). The receptor was derived from a man in his forties or fifties who had recovered from COVID-19. This chain uses TRBV2 with TRBJ2-5; 10 bases agree with TRBD1. This chain's CDR3 is CAFRDRGGETQYF. The CDR3 DNA is TGTGCCTTCCGGGACAGGGGTGGGGAGACCCAGTACTTC.